These 28 T cell receptor beta chains share one sample of origin, sequenced in a study of blood T cell repertoires in COVID-19. Produced via immunoSEQ multiplex PCR; TCRdb's table is partial and in-frame only. The table has about 310,000 clones, more than 75% seen once. The specimen was peripheral blood. The receptors originated from a man aged 50 or older with active or convalescent COVID-19.

The chain employs TRBV18 and TRBJ2-7; 7 nucleotides line up with TRBD1. J lost 5 bases, V lost 3 bases, and 13 bases had no gene match. CDR1 KGHSH and CDR2 LQKENI come from the germline V gene. This CDR3 has 16 residues. CDR3 DNA: TGTGCCAGCTCACCTGTAAACGACAGGGTGGGTCACGAGCAGTACTTC. It specifies CASSPVNDRVGHEQYF. Complete variable domain (other parts from reference TRBV18 and TRBJ2-7): NAGVMQNPRHLVRRRGQEARLRCSPMKGHSHVYWYRQLPEEGLKFMVYLQKENIIDESGMPKERFSAEFPKEGPSILRIQQVVRGDSAAYFCASSPVNDRVGHEQYFGPGTRLTVT.

The table lists this clone with a count of one. The J gene is TRBJ2-7, the V gene TRBV11-2; 11 bases are a match to TRBD2. Trimming took 5 bases from V and 2 from J; bases not matched to a gene: 8. The CDR3 is made up of 16 amino acids. Germline V CDR1 and CDR2: SGHAT, FQNNGV. The CDR3 DNA sequence: TGTGCCAGCAGCCCAATAGCGGGAGGGCCCCCCTACGAGCAGTACTTC. This codes for CASSPIAGGPPYEQYF.

This clone was detected many times. This chain connects TRBV5-5 to TRBJ2-2, with D possibly TRBD1 on 5 matching bases. Germline lookup yields CDR1 SGHKS and CDR2 YYEKEE (reference sequence). The CDR3 extends over 14 amino acids. The V end was cut by 1 base, the J end by 5 bases, with 9 bases between. The DNA of the CDR3 is TGTGCCAGCAGCTTGAGGGGCCAGACCGGGGAGCTGTTTTTT. Protein product: CASSLRGQTGELFF.

This rearrangement joins TRBV9 to TRBJ2-1, with D tentatively TRBD1 (6 bases). Trimming removed 5 bases from V and 7 bases from J, with 22 bases in between. Germline values: CDR1 SGDLS, CDR2 YYNGEE. The CDR3 has 16 residues. CDR3 amino acids: CASSPRTGQIGNEQFF. CDR3 nucleotides: TGTGCCAGCAGTCCCCGGACGGGACAAATCGGAAATGAGCAGTTCTTC.

CDR3 loop: CASSIGQNTEAFF. The DNA for the CDR3 is TGTGCCAGCTCTATCGGACAGAACACTGAAGCTTTCTTT. The chain has TRBV7-6 and TRBJ1-1, with D possibly TRBD1 on 5 matching bases. V was shortened by 8 bases and J by 1 base, with 11 bases between the two germline ends. Germline V CDR1 and CDR2: SGHVS, FNYEAQ. CDR3 length: 13 amino acids.

The V and J genes are TRBV28 and TRBJ2-6; D gene uncertain. Germline-derived CDR1 and CDR2 are MDHEN and SYDVKM. This CDR3 spans 18 amino acids. The V end lost 2 bases, the J end lost 2 bases, and 16 bases lay between the germline ends. In nucleotides, the CDR3 is TGTGCCAGCAGTTTAGGTGCGGAAGCAGTCGCTGGGGCCAACGTCCTGACTTTC. It is translated as CASSLGAEAVAGANVLTF.

The gene calls are TRBV19 and TRBJ2-5, with 11 bases lining up with TRBD1. CDR3 size: 19 residues. The germline gives CDR1 LNHDA, CDR2 SQIVND (reference sequence). Losses at the gene ends were 5 bases for V and 0 bases for J; bases not matched to a gene: 14. The CDR3 reads CASSPGTGGLGLYQETQYF. The CDR3 DNA sequence: TGTGCCAGTAGTCCCGGGACAGGGGGTTTGGGGTTGTACCAAGAGACCCAGTACTTC.

The chain joins TRBV4-1 to TRBJ2-7; 8 nucleotides match TRBD1. CDR1 is MGHRA, CDR2 YSYEKL, per germline. There are 16 residues in the CDR3. V lost 0 bases, J lost 0 bases, and 4 bases stayed unmatched. CDR3 nucleotide sequence: TGCGCCAGCAGCCAAGAAAGGACAGGGAGCTCCTACGAGCAGTACTTC. Its protein product is CASSQERTGSSYEQYF.

This rearrangement joins TRBV28 to TRBJ1-2; 7 positions agree with TRBD1. The germline V gene has CDR1 MDHEN and CDR2 SYDVKM. This CDR3 spans 13 amino acids. J gave up 6 bases and V 5 bases, and 6 bases lay outside the gene matches. CDR3 sequence (DNA): TGTGCCAGCAGTAAAGGGGGCAGGGATGGCTACACCTTC. This gives the protein CASSKGGRDGYTF.

The chain employs TRBV7-9 and TRBJ2-3, with a weak D call TRBD2 (6 bases). V gave up 4 bases and J gave up 2 bases, with 7 bases separating them. CDR3 size: 13 residues. CDR1 and CDR2 (germline): SEHNR, FQNEAQ (reference sequence). For the CDR3, the DNA is TGTGCCAGCAGCTGGGACTTCACAGATACGCAGTATTTT. Residues: CASSWDFTDTQYF.

Worth noting for this clone: In the same sample, other DNA sequences code for this CDR3. V usage is TRBV19 and J usage is TRBJ1-5, with D perhaps TRBD1 (6 bases). Between the trimmed V and J ends, which lost 3 bases and 6 bases, there was a span of 9 bases. This CDR3 region has 13 residues. CDR1 and CDR2 from the germline V gene are LNHDA and SQIVND (reference sequence). CDR3 nucleotides: TGTGCCAGTAGTATTGGGGGGGCTCAGCCCCAGCATTTT. Its protein is CASSIGGAQPQHF.

The chain has TRBV28 and TRBJ2-3; tentative D call: TRBD2 (5 bases). Trimming cost V 5 bases and J 2 bases, with 14 bases left between them. Germline values: CDR1 MDHEN, CDR2 SYDVKM. This CDR3 spans 15 amino acids. The CDR3 loop reads CASSLGGLNTDTQYF. The CDR3 coding sequence is TGTGCCAGCAGTCTTGGTGGACTTAACACAGATACGCAGTATTTT.

This rearrangement joins TRBV7-2 to TRBJ1-5, with D perhaps TRBD1 (5 bases). Germline V gene data show CDR1 as SGHTA and CDR2 as FQGNSA. The CDR3 is made up of 16 amino acids. V was trimmed by 5 bases and J by 0 bases, leaving 14 bases between them. The CDR3 DNA sequence: TGTGCCAGCAGCGCCACTTTGACAGCTAGCAATCAGCCCCAGCATTTT. The encoded protein is CASSATLTASNQPQHF.

The chain recombines TRBV9 with TRBJ1-6, with TRBD1 matching over 10 bases. V dropped 0 bases and J dropped 0; count of bases not matched to a gene: 15. This CDR3 has 22 amino acids. Germline-derived CDR1 and CDR2 are SGDLS and YYNGEE. Here the CDR3 reads CASSVDPRTGGSVASYNSPLHF. In DNA form, the CDR3 reads TGTGCCAGCAGCGTAGACCCCAGGACAGGGGGATCAGTAGCCTCCTATAATTCACCCCTCCACTTT.

The genes are TRBV27 and TRBJ2-7; 7 bases agree with TRBD2. CDR3 length equals 17 residues. Germline CDR1 MNHEY, CDR2 SMNVEV (reference sequence). With 6 bases clipped from V and 0 bases from J, the junction kept 14 bases outside the gene matches. CDR3 residues: CASSQRWGGPISYEQYF. In DNA, the CDR3 is TGTGCCAGCAGCCAAAGATGGGGGGGTCCGATCTCCTACGAGCAGTACTTC.

The count of this clone is one. J is TRBJ1-5 and V is TRBV29-1, with no clear D. This CDR3 is 13 amino acids long. Trimming shortened V by 6 bases and J by 1 base, and 10 bases separated the two germline ends. Per germline, CDR1 SQVTM and CDR2 ANQGSEA. As DNA, the CDR3 is TGCAGCGTCCAGACGGGAAGCAATCAGCCCCAGCATTTT. Amino acids: CSVQTGSNQPQHF.

The rearrangement joins TRBV6-2 or TRBV6-3 to TRBJ2-7, with D unclear. This CDR3 has 11 residues. Trimming stripped 6 bases from V and 7 bases from J, with 10 bases between. The germline V gene has CDR1 MNHEY and CDR2 SVGEGT. CDR3: CASSRRTEQYF. CDR3 nucleotide sequence: TGTGCCAGCAGCCGTCGAACTGAGCAGTACTTC.

V gene TRBV14 combines with J gene TRBJ1-1, with 7 bases identical to TRBD1. The CDR3 runs to 14 residues. J gave up 0 bases and V 4 bases, and 2 bases lay outside the gene matches. The germline gives CDR1 SGHDN, CDR2 FVKESK. CDR3 residues: CASSLGQMNTEAFF. The CDR3 region has the DNA TGTGCCAGCAGCCTGGGACAGATGAACACTGAAGCTTTCTTT.

This sequence joins TRBV5-1 and TRBJ1-1, with a weak D call TRBD1 (5 bases). The germline V gene encodes CDR1 SGHRS and CDR2 YFSETQ. This CDR3 has 13 residues. Trimming pared 3 bases from V and 3 bases from J, leaving 9 bases between. DNA of the CDR3: TGCGCCAGCAGCTCTGTCAGGGACACTGAAGCTTTCTTT. This sequence encodes CASSSVRDTEAFF.

J is TRBJ2-3 and V is TRBV10-1, with 9 bases identical to TRBD2. From germline, CDR1 is WNHNN and CDR2 SYGVQD (reference sequence). The CDR3 is made up of 16 amino acids. Trimming removed 6 bases from V and 5 bases from J; junction bases left unmatched: 12. In nucleotides, the CDR3 is TGCGCCAGCAGGCCGGGATTAGCGGGAGAAGAAGATACGCAGTATTTT. Protein product: CASRPGLAGEEDTQYF.

CDR3 amino acids: CASAPGGAYNEQFF. Written as DNA, the CDR3 is TGTGCCAGCGCCCCAGGGGGCGCTTACAATGAGCAGTTCTTC. This rearrangement joins TRBV28 to TRBJ2-1; 8 positions match TRBD1. The CDR3 sequence is 14 residues long. Germline CDR1 MDHEN, CDR2 SYDVKM. The V segment lost 8 bases and the J segment 4 bases; nucleotides outside the gene matches: 7.

The chain carries TRBV6-6 and TRBJ1-1; D uncertain. Germline V lookup: CDR1 MNHNY, CDR2 SVGAGI (reference sequence). The CDR3 runs 15 residues. V gave up 6 bases and J gave up 3 bases, with 17 bases separating them. The CDR3 DNA is TGTGCCAGCAGCCTACAGAGTGGGCGCGACACTGAAGCTTTCTTT. Translated, it gives CASSLQSGRDTEAFF.

The J gene is TRBJ1-1, the V gene TRBV7-8; D is possibly TRBD1 (5 bases). The CDR3 sequence is 17 residues long. V lost 5 bases to trimming and J lost 5 bases, with 24 bases between them. Germline values: CDR1 SGHVS, CDR2 FQNEAQ. CDR3 amino acids: CASSLPPGWGRRTEAFF. The DNA for the CDR3 is TGTGCCAGCAGCCTTCCCCCCGGGTGGGGGAGGAGAACTGAAGCTTTCTTT.

The J gene is TRBJ1-5, the V gene TRBV7-2; tentative D call: TRBD1 (6 bases). The ends were cut back, 4 bases at V and 5 bases at J, with 15 bases in the middle. Per germline, CDR1 SGHTA and CDR2 FQGNSA. This CDR3 comprises 15 residues. The CDR3 DNA sequence: TGTGCCAGCAGCTCTCAAGGGACATCAGATCAGCCCCAGCATTTT. This translates into CASSSQGTSDQPQHF.

The rearrangement uses TRBV19 and TRBJ2-7, with D uncertain. The CDR3 length is 15 residues. Germline V gene lookup returns CDR1 LNHDA and CDR2 SQIVND (reference sequence). Trimming left V 3 bases short and J 6 bases short, with 18 bases between. CDR3 sequence (DNA): TGTGCCAGTAGTATGGATCCCCAAGATACGGGCGAGCAGTACTTC. It codes for CASSMDPQDTGEQYF.

V usage is TRBV11-2 and J usage is TRBJ1-4; D is perhaps TRBD1 (5 bases). V was cut by 5 bases and J by 3 bases, with 19 bases left in between. CDR3 length: 17 residues. Per germline, CDR1 SGHAT and CDR2 FQNNGV. This CDR3 reads CASSRLPRVGANEKLFF. In nucleotides, the CDR3 is TGTGCCAGCAGCCGGCTGCCCAGGGTAGGAGCTAATGAAAAACTGTTTTTT.

The chain has TRBV6-2 or TRBV6-3 and TRBJ2-5; 10 bases are a match to TRBD1. Judging by the DNA end, TRBJ2-7 fits better; the J call may be wrong. The CDR3 spans 18 residues. Germline values: CDR1 MNHEY, CDR2 SVGEGT. The CDR3 DNA sequence: TGTGCCAGCAGTTACGACAGGGGGCACTACCCGTCGCAATACGAGCAGTACTTC. It translates to CASSYDRGHYPSQYEQYF.

This clone was seen only once. The J gene is TRBJ1-2, the V gene TRBV21-1; the table's D gene call, TRBD1, was not cross checked with the DNA. TRBV21-1 is a documented pseudogene. The CDR3 contains 20 residues. In nucleotides, the CDR3 is TGTGCCAGCAGCTCTACCTGGGGCCGGGACAGGGGTTGGCCTAGTGATGGCTACACCTTC. Translated, it gives CASSSTWGRDRGWPSDGYTF.